This T cell receptor beta chain was sequenced for a study of OX40 agonist ivuxolimab in advanced cancers. Broadly, across the study: Ivuxolimab was a fully human IgG2 agonistic monoclonal antibody targeting the costimulatory receptor OX40 (CD134). Intravenous ivuxolimab was administered to patients every 2 weeks at six dose levels: 0.01, 0.1, 0.3, 1.5, 3 and 10 mg/kg. Three dose-escalation patients achieved partial responses, one with hepatocellular carcinoma and two with cutaneous melanoma. Of the roughly 52 dose-escalation patients, hepatocellular carcinoma was present in around 19, melanoma in approximately 15, renal cell carcinoma in 9 and head and neck cancer in 9. Patients were allowed to have had prior anti-PD-1, anti-PD-L1 or anti-CTLA-4 therapy, and more than 30% of the dose-escalation patients had previously received checkpoint inhibitors. The paper describes the monotherapy dose-escalation part (N ≈ 51 patients) of the phase I trial of ivuxolimab. The purpose of peripheral TCRbeta sequencing was to test whether ivuxolimab changed TCR sequence diversity and led to clonal T-cell expansion. The dose-escalation cohort was over 70% male with a mean age of about 60 years, ranging from 23 to 79. Overall study results and their limits: In partial responders in the 0.1-3.0 mg/kg groups, normalized peripheral clonal expansion was found to be among the lowest, especially among CD8+ T cells. Low levels of normalized T-cell clonal expansion were also seen in some patients who did not respond. The antigen specificity of the clonally expanded peripheral T cells was not determined. After ivuxolimab, expanded clones were on average more numerous among CD8+ T cells than among CD4+ T cells. At doses from 0.1 to 3.0 mg/kg, clonal expansion was seen in both CD4+ and CD8+ blood T cells between baseline and week 6.

V is clipped by 3 bases and J by 3 bases, and the sequence between their germline boundaries is 15 bases long. Spanning cysteine to phenylalanine, the CDR3 consists of 15 amino acids. Just the 45-base CDR3 DNA is kept, in frame starting at base 1. Reading the germline V gene (reference sequence) gives CDR1 LNHDA and CDR2 SQIVND. To sequence the TCRbeta CDR3 region, genomic DNA was isolated from the sorted cells. TCRbeta CDR3 regions were sequenced using the immunoSEQ Assay. TCRdb took over this immuneACCESS table, retaining in-frame rearrangements with V and J assigned. Such tables are incomplete; in checked studies, under half of the missing clones stem from an unresolved V gene, and the remainder is unexplained. Counted in this sample were approximately 19,000 clones; 88% of them appeared once. 9.5% to 12% of the sample rests with the top ten. The trial excluded patients who had a history of autoimmune disease or who were on systemic immunosuppression. Peripheral blood for TCR sequencing was collected from all dose cohorts at baseline, on cycle 4 day 1, and on cycle 7 day 1. Samples came from an open-label, multicenter, first-in-human phase I dose-escalation trial of ivuxolimab. Adults with locally advanced or metastatic melanoma, renal cell carcinoma, hepatocellular carcinoma or head and neck squamous cell carcinoma were enrolled in the trial. CD4+ and CD8+ T cells were sorted separately from peripheral blood before TCR sequencing.

This clone showed up just once. It has no known antigen specificity. No base qualities exist here, and no much larger clone lies one base off it. The sequence was obtained from an adult with an advanced solid tumor such as melanoma, head and neck, liver or kidney cancer. Material: CD4+ or CD8+ T cells sorted from blood, obtained in a trial of the OX40 agonist ivuxolimab. The rearranged chain carries TRBV19 and TRBJ2-7; the D gene is possibly TRBD1 or TRBD2, with 5 bases matching each. The CDR3 protein sequence reads: CASSMAPGAYYEQYF. The DNA is as follows: TGTGCCAGTAGTATGGCCCCCGGGGCGTACTACGAGCAGTACTTC.